Listed below are T cell receptor beta chains from one sample, sequenced in a study of T cell repertoires in cytomegalovirus infection. TCRdb processed the reads anew with MiXCR; each CDR3 protein has one entry. The data show approximately 1,000,000 distinct CDR3 sequences, roughly 30% seen once. For these TCRs, the target antigens are not known. This sample comprised cultured CD8+ T cells from PBMCs, obtained from culture after CMV antigen stimulation. These receptors came from a human donor in good health (CMV status not recorded). Some clones in this sample may be carry-over from other donors' samples. Both conserved end residues are trimmed from each CDR3. Fields, in order: J gene, V gene, CDR3 protein.

>TRBJ2-1|TRBV7-3
ASSKGLAGSSYNEQF
>TRBJ2-3|TRBV28
ASSQIPGLVTNTQY
>TRBJ1-2|TRBV6-5
ASSYSGPAGYT
>TRBJ2-1|TRBV9
ASSSFRGGAHNEQF
>TRBJ2-7|TRBV7-9
ASSSTSYEQY
>TRBJ1-1|TRBV19
ASSIADTSTEAF
>TRBJ2-7|TRBV4-1
ASSQDLWETREY
>TRBJ2-5|TRBV6-1
ASSESSLIWETQY
>TRBJ2-2|TRBV12-3/TRBV12-4
ASSLTPTLTYYTGELF
>TRBJ2-2|TRBV7-9
ASSLTRDLRDTGELF
>TRBJ1-1|TRBV19
ASSPTGVAEAF
>TRBJ1-2|TRBV12-3/TRBV12-4
ASSPWTGYGYT
>TRBJ2-1|TRBV4-3
ASSQDKVAGGDNEQF
>TRBJ1-2|TRBV19
ATLDFTGYT
>TRBJ1-5|TRBV6-2/TRBV6-3
ASTVRPEMINQPQH
>TRBJ1-1|TRBV6-6
ASSYSMAEQNTEAF
>TRBJ2-5|TRBV7-9
ASSTPSGGKPTQY
>TRBJ2-1|TRBV7-2
ASSLGPYPLGNEQF
>TRBJ2-2|TRBV9
ASSVMKRGYTGELF
>TRBJ1-2|TRBV9
ASSGVEDRLGYGYT
>TRBJ1-5|TRBV20-1
SARAGGLSSPQH
>TRBJ2-3|TRBV6-5
ASSYPGTIHAQY
>TRBJ2-4|TRBV12-3/TRBV12-4
ASSPQDSGENIQY
>TRBJ1-2|TRBV7-8
ASSLPEPNYGYT
>TRBJ1-1|TRBV27
ASSPVGTGLNTEAF
>TRBJ2-2|TRBV6-5
ASSYSKQVSPGELF
>TRBJ2-5|TRBV24-1
ATSALREGPRETQY
>TRBJ2-1|TRBV7-2
ASSLVRGASPYNEQF
>TRBJ2-3|TRBV11-2
ASSLERGASTDTQY
>TRBJ2-1|TRBV6-2/TRBV6-3
ASSYLAQGNEQF
>TRBJ1-1|TRBV7-6
VSSHRLGPNTEAF
>TRBJ2-1|TRBV20-1
SASLGDSLYNEQF
>TRBJ1-2|TRBV7-9
ATMTGGENT
>TRBJ2-7|TRBV27
ASSTQGATYEQY
>TRBJ2-1|TRBV7-6
ASSFIGPGHYNEQF
>TRBJ2-4|TRBV5-6
ASSSPRAKNIQY
>TRBJ1-1|TRBV7-8
ASSSPGQVYTEAF
>TRBJ2-5|TRBV6-5
ASSYSAETQY
>TRBJ2-7|TRBV19
ASSAGTGAGYEQY
>TRBJ2-5|TRBV7-6
ASRSLSGNPGTQY
>TRBJ2-1|TRBV6-1
ASSSGTAEPYNEQF
>TRBJ2-1|TRBV7-2
ASSLIVGPYNEQF
>TRBJ1-1|TRBV19
ASSIYGMMNTEAF
>TRBJ2-5|TRBV5-4
ASSRTGQETQY
>TRBJ1-2|TRBV10-3
AISESWRQGDGYT
>TRBJ2-2|TRBV25-1
ASSESSRGAPGGELF